This TCR beta chain was captured in a study of blood T cell repertoires in COVID-19. Turning to the study itself: The United States, Italy and Spain provided the acute and convalescent COVID-19 samples. The analysed material was cDNA or gDNA that came from T cells, B-cell-depleted T cells, or PBMCs.

Assay: immunoSEQ multiplex PCR; the TCRdb copy retains only in-frame clones and omits some. Seen here are about 240,000 clones, 88% observed once, and the top ten hold around 0.91%. V was clipped by 3 bases and J by 3 bases; unmatched bases: 7. The length of the CDR3 is 16 residues. Germline V lookup: CDR1 SGDLS, CDR2 YYNGEE. The sequenced sample consisted of peripheral blood. The TCR was taken from a middle-aged woman who had recovered from COVID-19. V is TRBV9 and J is TRBJ1-5; 9 bases are a match to TRBD1. CDR3 DNA sequence: TGTGCCAGCAGCGCCACCGGGACAGGGATCAATCAGCCCCAGCATTTT. This sequence encodes CASSATGTGINQPQHF.